This record concerns one T cell receptor (beta chain) sequence. The antigen remains undetermined. Treatment reported: approximately 9-day PBMC culture with coronavirus spike peptide pools or control peptides (ViraFEST assay). Using peptide pools, antigen-specific T cells were expanded in ViraFEST before TCRs were sequenced. This entry comes from a study of vaccination and CD4 T cells after COVID-19. General observations from the study: Clonotypes reactive to SARS-CoV-2 had a median that went up from 21 to 38, but not significantly. The great majority, 304 of 307 vaccine-specific clones, proved spike mono-reactive in convalescent patients. Post-vaccination, and not before, a median roughly 90% of reactive clones appeared in convalescent patients.

The CDR3 spans 12 residues. The V end lost 0 bases, the J end lost 5 bases, and 7 bases lay between the germline ends. The germline CDR1 and CDR2 sequences are DFQATT and SNEGSKA (reference sequence). With the Oncomine TCR Beta short-read assay, DNA from cultured CD4+ T cells was sequenced. TCRdb reprocessed the PCR reads via MiXCR and lists one record per CDR3 protein. The sample records approximately 5,000 distinct CDR3 sequences, approximately 48% being singletons. This TCR derives from a human donor who had recovered from COVID-19. The chain combines TRBV20-1 with TRBJ2-5; D gene unclear. The material sequenced was CD4+ T cells from blood, cultured in vitro. The CDR3 region is CSARELGETQYF. The CDR3 region has the DNA TGCAGTGCTAGAGAGCTAGGGGAGACCCAGTACTTC.